The present T cell receptor beta chain was sequenced within a study of beta chain features in type 1 diabetes. Study details: There were 107,917,701 sorted cells examined across all samples.

Every isolated RNA sample was fully reverse transcribed, so sequencing captured expressed TCRB transcripts. Clones were read by immunoSEQ multiplex PCR, and TCRdb kept only the in-frame ones, dropping some. Among about 470,000 clones listed, 25% to 35% were seen once. Study conclusions and caveats: Among type 1 diabetes patients, VDJ junctions had fewer insertions and more deletions. Across patients, naive, central memory and Treg TCRB repertoires exhibited apparently greater similarity than was observed across healthy donors.

Cell sorting via CD45RO/CCR7/CD25/CD127/CD95/CD27 was performed to obtain CD4+ naive, central memory, regulatory and stem cell-like memory cells. The germline CDR1 and CDR2 sequences are KGHSH and LQKENI. The CDR3 has 15 residues. V shed 3 bases and J shed 4 bases, with 13 bases lying between them. Concerning this clone itself: Its target is unknown.

The sequence was obtained from a man aged 18 to 29 in good health. Source material: naive CD4+ T cells from blood. V is TRBV18 and J is TRBJ2-1, with D possibly matching TRBD2 (7 bases). CDR3 in DNA: TGTGCCAGCTCACCGGGGGGGCTGCGGTACAATGAGCAGTTCTTC. Its protein product is CASSPGGLRYNEQFF.